One and the same sample provided the 4 T cell receptor beta chains below, sequenced in a study of cytomegalovirus exposure and HLA in healthy donors. Amplification used 60 Vbeta primers and 13 Jbeta primers. Profiling relied on immunoSEQ multiplex PCR, and the TCRdb table lists in-frame clones only, not all of them. The table shows some 110,000 clones, with over 60% occurring only once. Input material: PBMCs. All receptors come from a man aged 25 to 40 in good health and CMV-seropositive.

The count of this clone is one. The chain couples TRBV27 to TRBJ2-7; unclear D gene. CDR3 size: 14 residues. Trimming took off 1 base at V and 6 bases at J, with 13 bases between the two ends. Germline V gene sequence: CDR1 MNHEY, CDR2 SMNVEV (reference sequence). CDR3 region: CASSLFKGVGEQYF. CDR3 nucleotides: TGTGCCAGCAGTTTATTCAAAGGAGTAGGCGAGCAGTACTTC.

The genes are TRBV5-1 and TRBJ2-5; 7 bases align to TRBD1. The J call may be faulty, since TRBJ2-7 better matches the DNA end. This CDR3 has 14 amino acids. CDR1 is SGHRS, CDR2 YFSETQ, per germline. In DNA, the CDR3 is TGCGCCAGCAGCTTGCAGGGGGTCTCCTACGAGCAGTACTTC. Translated, it gives CASSLQGVSYEQYF.

The rearrangement links TRBV10-1 to TRBJ2-3; 7 bases match TRBD2. V lost 7 bases to trimming and J lost 2 bases; unmatched junction nucleotides: 6. CDR1 and CDR2 from the germline V gene are WNHNN and SYGVQD (reference sequence). CDR3 length: 14 amino acids. As DNA, the CDR3 is TGCGCCAGCATTAGCGGGTTACCCACAGATACGCAGTATTTT. It encodes CASISGLPTDTQYF.

This clone appeared a few times. CDR3 in DNA: TGTGCCAGCAGCAGTGGGTGGCAGGGTGGGGGCTACACCTTC. This sequence encodes CASSSGWQGGGYTF. This sequence joins TRBV9 and TRBJ1-2, with D possibly matching TRBD1 (5 bases). V lost 4 bases to trimming and J lost 8 bases, with 18 bases between them. Germline lookup yields CDR1 SGDLS and CDR2 YYNGEE. CDR3 length: 14 amino acids.